A selection of T cell receptor beta chains follows, all from one sample in a study of blood T cell repertoires in COVID-19. Sequencing was performed with immunoSEQ multiplex PCR; in TCRdb, only in-frame clones are kept and a portion is missing. This table has some 310,000 clones, around 90% appearing once. Sequences were obtained from peripheral blood. The receptor source for this set is a middle-aged woman with COVID-19, enrolled during active disease. The CDR3 runs from the conserved cysteine through the conserved F or W. Fields, in order: D gene, V gene, J gene, CDR3 protein, CDR3 DNA. A D gene is named only where the DNA matches it firmly.

D: TRBD2; V: TRBV27; J: TRBJ2-1; CDR3: CASSPRPLAAFNNGQFF; DNA: TGTGCCAGCAGTCCACGTCCACTAGCGGCCTTCAACAATGGGCAGTTCTTC
D: TRBD1; V: TRBV28; J: TRBJ1-4; CDR3: CASTGQGKDEKLFF; DNA: TGTGCCAGCACCGGACAGGGGAAGGATGAAAAACTGTTTTTT
D: .; V: TRBV6-6; J: TRBJ1-2; CDR3: CASSPGQSPRGYTF; DNA: TGTGCCAGCAGCCCCGGTCAATCCCCGCGAGGCTACACCTTC
D: TRBD1; V: TRBV19; J: TRBJ1-2; CDR3: CASTTIGTGSFLYGYTF; DNA: TGTGCCAGTACCACGATCGGGACAGGAAGTTTTCTCTATGGCTACACCTTC
D: TRBD1; V: TRBV5-1; J: TRBJ1-1; CDR3: CASSLDAGGGTEAFF; DNA: TGCGCCAGCAGCTTGGATGCAGGGGGAGGAACTGAAGCTTTCTTT
D: .; V: TRBV19; J: TRBJ1-3; CDR3: CASSSTGISGNTIYF; DNA: TGTGCCAGTAGTTCTACGGGGATATCTGGAAACACCATATATTTT
D: TRBD1; V: TRBV4-2; J: TRBJ1-5; CDR3: CASSYNDRVGQPQHF; DNA: TGTGCCAGCAGCTATAACGACAGGGTGGGCCAGCCCCAGCATTTT
D: .; V: TRBV7-8; J: TRBJ1-5; CDR3: CASNLGSGNQPQHF; DNA: TGTGCCAGCAATCTGGGATCGGGAAATCAGCCCCAGCATTTT
D: TRBD2; V: TRBV28; J: TRBJ2-1; CDR3: CASRYPGLAPTNYEQFF; DNA: TGTGCCAGCAGATACCCGGGACTAGCCCCAACCAACTATGAGCAGTTCTTC
D: .; V: TRBV19; J: TRBJ1-1; CDR3: CASSIFVGGTLNTEAFF; DNA: TGTGCCAGTAGTATCTTTGTCGGGGGGACATTGAACACTGAAGCTTTCTTT
D: .; V: TRBV5-4; J: TRBJ1-1; CDR3: CASSFAGQNTEAFF; DNA: TGTGCCAGCAGCTTCGCAGGGCAGAACACTGAAGCTTTCTTT